In this sample, the clone carrying this T cell receptor beta chain turned up a few times. The V gene lost 5 bases and the J gene lost 11 bases, with 18 bases spanning the gap. CDR1 and CDR2 from the germline V gene are SGHVS and FNYEAQ. This CDR3 is built from 13 residues. Sequencing was performed with immunoSEQ multiplex PCR; in TCRdb, only in-frame clones are kept and a portion is missing. The data hold roughly 49,000 clones, with 80% to 85% observed a single time. The sample is drawn from a study of OX40 agonist ivuxolimab in advanced cancers. Across the whole study: One hepatocellular carcinoma and two cutaneous melanoma patients partially responded.

The material was CD4+ or CD8+ T cells sorted from blood, obtained in a trial of the OX40 agonist ivuxolimab. J is TRBJ1-1 and V is TRBV7-6, with no clear D. The clonotype was recovered from an adult with an advanced solid tumor such as melanoma, head and neck, liver or kidney cancer. The CDR3 here is CASSQNPGSGAFF. CDR3 sequence (DNA): TGTGCCAGCAGCCAGAATCCCGGATCGGGGGCTTTCTTT.